This passage covers 3 T cell receptor beta chains from one sample sequenced in a study of CD8 T cells in ankylosing spondylitis. Findings and limits, study-wide: Roughly eight highly homologous variants made up a TCR beta motif that seemed to typify ankylosing spondylitis blood.

Their cognate antigens are unknown. TCRdb fed the 5' RACE reads into MiXCR, producing one record per CDR3 protein. The repertoire holds over 700,000 distinct CDR3 sequences, with roughly 19% as singletons. The sequenced sample consisted of blood, either unsorted or a sorted T cell fraction (not recorded which). These receptors were collected from a male donor with ankylosing spondylitis.

This clonotype turned up a few times. The CDR3 bases are TGTGCCATCAGATCGGGACAGGGGGCGGCAGATACGCAGTATTTT. It translates to CAIRSGQGAADTQYF. The chain couples TRBV10-3 to TRBJ2-3; TRBD1 aligns across 12 bases. The J segment lost 4 bases and the V segment lost 6 bases, leaving 5 bases of the junction unmatched. CDR3 length: 15 amino acids. Germline V gene sequence: CDR1 ENHRY, CDR2 SYGVKD.

A few counts support this clonotype. This chain joins TRBV6-2 or TRBV6-3 and TRBJ1-4, with D maybe TRBD1 (6 bases). Between the trimmed V and J ends, which lost 6 bases and 8 bases, there was a span of 19 bases. The V gene's germline CDR1 is MNHEY and CDR2 SVGEGT. This CDR3 comprises 15 residues. The CDR3 DNA reads TGTGCCAGCAGCCCCCGGGACAAGAGGCGCGAAAAACTGTTTTTT. Its translation: CASSPRDKRREKLFF.

There are many counts of this clonotype. This rearrangement joins TRBV15 to TRBJ2-1; D tentatively fits TRBD1 or TRBD2 (5 bases each). Germline CDR1 is LNHNV and CDR2 is YYDKDF (reference sequence). The CDR3 spans 14 residues. Trimming stripped 1 base from V and 9 bases from J, with 13 bases between. CDR3 coding DNA: TGTGCCACCAGCAGAGTTGAGGGGTGGGGTGAGCAGTTCTTC. Its protein product is CATSRVEGWGEQFF. The full variable domain, its missing parts supplied by reference TRBV15 and TRBJ2-1, is DAMVIQNPRYQVTQFGKPVTLSCSQTLNHNVMYWYQQKSSQAPKLLFHYYDKDFNNEADTPDNFQSRRPNTSFCFLDIRSPGLGDTAMYLCATSRVEGWGEQFFGPGTRLTVL.